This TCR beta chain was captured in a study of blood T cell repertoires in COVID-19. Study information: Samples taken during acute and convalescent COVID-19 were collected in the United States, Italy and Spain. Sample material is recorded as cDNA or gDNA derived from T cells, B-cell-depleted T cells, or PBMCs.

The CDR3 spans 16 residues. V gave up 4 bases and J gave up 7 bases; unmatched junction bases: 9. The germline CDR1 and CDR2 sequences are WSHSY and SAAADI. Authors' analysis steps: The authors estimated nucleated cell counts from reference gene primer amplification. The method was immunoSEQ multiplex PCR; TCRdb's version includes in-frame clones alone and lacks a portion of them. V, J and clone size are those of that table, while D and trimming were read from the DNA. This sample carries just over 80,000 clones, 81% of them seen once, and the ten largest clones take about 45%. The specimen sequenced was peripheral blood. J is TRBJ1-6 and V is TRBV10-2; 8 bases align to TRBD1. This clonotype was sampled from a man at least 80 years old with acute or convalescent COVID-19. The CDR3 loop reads CASSAVDRGQNSPLHF. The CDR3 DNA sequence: TGCGCCAGCAGTGCCGTTGACAGGGGACAAAATTCACCCCTCCACTTT.